Listed below are T cell receptor beta chains from one sample, sequenced in a study of the immune and genomic landscape of osteosarcoma. Sequencing used immunoSEQ multiplex PCR; TCRdb keeps in-frame clones, though not all of them. Among 2,500 to 3,000 clones listed, roughly 75% were seen once. Sequencing was performed on metastatic tumor tissue from the lung. Receptors were obtained from a woman aged 18-29 years with osteosarcoma. Both conserved end residues are part of each CDR3. The D gene is left open where the match is weak. The listing skips clone size in some rows; elsewhere it reads once, few, many or a size class.

clone size: -
D gene: -
J gene: TRBJ2-3
V gene: TRBV9
CDR3 protein: CASSVRDLADTQYF
CDR3 DNA: TGTGCCAGCAGCGTGAGGGATCTGGCGGATACGCAGTATTTT

clone size: -
D gene: -
J gene: TRBJ1-2
V gene: TRBV5-1
CDR3 protein: CASRRQANYGYTF
CDR3 DNA: TGCGCCAGCCGCCGACAGGCCAACTATGGCTACACCTTC

clone size: once
D gene: -
J gene: TRBJ1-1
V gene: TRBV10-2
CDR3 protein: CASSDTGGTEAFF
CDR3 DNA: TGCGCCAGCAGTGATACAGGCGGGACTGAAGCTTTCTTT

clone size: -
D gene: -
J gene: TRBJ1-2
V gene: TRBV5-5
CDR3 protein: CASSLVGTRPFYGYTF
CDR3 DNA: TGTGCCAGCAGCTTGGTTGGGACAAGGCCTTTCTATGGCTACACCTTC

clone size: once
D gene: -
J gene: TRBJ1-1
V gene: TRBV7-3
CDR3 protein: CASSELQGTNTEAFF
CDR3 DNA: TGTGCCAGCAGCGAACTACAGGGAACGAACACTGAAGCTTTCTTT

clone size: once
D gene: -
J gene: TRBJ2-1
V gene: TRBV29-1
CDR3 protein: CSVWPQTGPRGDPTYNEQFF
CDR3 DNA: TGCAGCGTTTGGCCGCAGACAGGACCCAGGGGGGACCCCACTTACAATGAGCAGTTCTTC

clone size: -
D gene: TRBD1
J gene: TRBJ2-3
V gene: TRBV9
CDR3 protein: CASSDRDRVTDTQYF
CDR3 DNA: TGTGCCAGCAGCGACCGGGACAGGGTCACAGATACGCAGTATTTT

clone size: few
D gene: -
J gene: TRBJ1-1
V gene: TRBV5-1
CDR3 protein: CASSLGAGIEAFF
CDR3 DNA: TGCGCCAGCAGCTTGGGGGCCGGGATTGAAGCTTTCTTT

clone size: -
D gene: -
J gene: TRBJ1-2
V gene: TRBV10-2
CDR3 protein: CASSESPENYGYTF
CDR3 DNA: TGCGCCAGCAGTGAGTCCCCGGAAAACTATGGCTACACCTTC

clone size: few
D gene: TRBD1
J gene: TRBJ2-7
V gene: TRBV2
CDR3 protein: CASSLRYGTGRYEQYF
CDR3 DNA: TGTGCCAGCAGTCTGCGTTATGGGACAGGGCGCTACGAGCAGTACTTC

clone size: -
D gene: -
J gene: TRBJ2-3
V gene: TRBV5-6
CDR3 protein: CASSFRGRLTDTQYF
CDR3 DNA: TGTGCCAGCAGCTTCCGGGGTCGCCTCACAGATACGCAGTATTTT

clone size: -
D gene: TRBD2
J gene: TRBJ2-1
V gene: TRBV7-9
CDR3 protein: CASSPYLISGAYNEQFF
CDR3 DNA: TGTGCCAGCAGCCCCTACCTTATTAGCGGGGCATACAATGAGCAGTTCTTC

clone size: -
D gene: TRBD1
J gene: TRBJ2-7
V gene: TRBV5-4
CDR3 protein: CASSQTDRPYEQYF
CDR3 DNA: TGTGCCAGCAGCCAAACGGACAGGCCTTACGAGCAGTACTTC

clone size: -
D gene: -
J gene: TRBJ2-5
V gene: TRBV5-1
CDR3 protein: CASKAQGPKTQYF
CDR3 DNA: TGCGCCAGCAAGGCCCAGGGTCCCAAGACCCAGTACTTC

clone size: -
D gene: TRBD1
J gene: TRBJ1-2
V gene: TRBV4-1
CDR3 protein: CASSQEIKQGGAYGYTF
CDR3 DNA: TGCGCCAGCAGCCAAGAGATTAAGCAGGGGGGAGCTTATGGCTACACCTTC

clone size: once
D gene: TRBD2
J gene: TRBJ2-3
V gene: TRBV5-6
CDR3 protein: CASSSGLAEGTDTQYF
CDR3 DNA: TGTGCCAGCAGCTCCGGACTAGCGGAGGGCACAGATACGCAGTATTTT

clone size: -
D gene: -
J gene: TRBJ1-6
V gene: TRBV27
CDR3 protein: CASSLSSVEGSSPLHF
CDR3 DNA: TGTGCCAGCAGTTTAAGTTCGGTAGAGGGTTCTTCACCCCTCCACTTT

clone size: -
D gene: -
J gene: TRBJ1-5
V gene: TRBV10-2
CDR3 protein: CASSDVDYSNQPQHF
CDR3 DNA: TGCGCCAGCAGTGACGTGGACTATAGCAATCAGCCCCAGCATTTT

clone size: -
D gene: -
J gene: TRBJ2-7
V gene: TRBV4-1
CDR3 protein: CASSPLLAYEQYF
CDR3 DNA: TGCGCCAGCAGCCCGTTATTGGCCTACGAGCAGTACTTC

clone size: -
D gene: -
J gene: TRBJ1-1
V gene: TRBV2
CDR3 protein: CASSPGRGGTEAFF
CDR3 DNA: TGTGCCAGCAGCCCCGGGCGGGGAGGCACTGAAGCTTTCTTT

clone size: -
D gene: TRBD1
J gene: TRBJ2-7
V gene: TRBV19
CDR3 protein: CASSMGQGAYEQYF
CDR3 DNA: TGTGCCAGTAGTATGGGACAGGGGGCCTACGAGCAGTACTTC

clone size: -
D gene: TRBD1
J gene: TRBJ1-5
V gene: TRBV10-3
CDR3 protein: CAISERGQGAPVSHPQHF
CDR3 DNA: TGTGCCATCAGTGAGCGAGGACAGGGGGCTCCGGTTTCTCATCCCCAGCATTTT